The source of this T cell receptor (beta chain) is a study of blood T cell repertoires in COVID-19. Study-level information: Samples taken during acute and convalescent COVID-19 were collected in the United States, Italy and Spain. Sample material is recorded as cDNA or gDNA derived from T cells, B-cell-depleted T cells, or PBMCs.

The CDR3 contains 14 residues. After removal of 5 bases from V and 0 bases from J, the junction contained 2 bases not matched to a gene. Per the germline V gene, CDR1 is MDHEN and CDR2 is SYDVKM. Per the study methods: Quantification of nucleated cells was approximated via reference gene primer amplification. Here immunoSEQ multiplex PCR was the method, and the copy in TCRdb shows in-frame clones only, minus some. V, J and clone size derive from that table, while D and trimming were established from the DNA sequence. The repertoire holds some 140,000 clones, with under 90% as singletons. This receptor was taken from a woman aged 60 to 75 with active or convalescent COVID-19. The chain carries TRBV28 and TRBJ2-7, with 9 bases aligning to TRBD2. Input material: peripheral blood. CDR3 in DNA: TGTGCCAGCAGTCGCGGGGGGGTCTCCTACGAGCAGTACGTC. Encoded protein: CASSRGGVSYEQYV.